This passage covers 6 T cell receptor beta chains from one sample sequenced in a study of T cell responses to AZD1222 COVID-19 vaccine. Sequenced by immunoSEQ multiplex PCR; TCRdb stores in-frame clones only, minus some. The top ten clones hold 0.95% to 1% of a sample with 150,000 to 200,000 clones, roughly 93% of them seen once. The sequenced sample was peripheral blood, obtained on day 0 of AZD1222 vaccination. All receptors derive from an adult in good health.

This chain uses TRBV5-4 with TRBJ1-3, with 7 bases matching TRBD1. V trimming: 5 bases; J trimming: 0 bases; junction bases outside the gene matches: 8. The germline CDR1 and CDR2 sequences are SGHNT and YYREEE (reference sequence). The CDR3 is 16 amino acids. The CDR3 coding sequence is TGTGCCAGCAGTTTAAACAGGGGTGGCTCTGGAAACACCATATATTTT. Its protein is CASSLNRGGSGNTIYF.

The chain joins TRBV6-5 to TRBJ2-7; 10 positions match TRBD1. V was clipped by 7 bases and J by 3 bases; unmatched bases: 9. This CDR3 spans 15 amino acids. CDR1 and CDR2 from the germline V gene are MNHEY and SVGAGI. The CDR3 is CASNTRTGGSYEQYF. The CDR3 region has the DNA TGTGCCAGCAACACTAGGACAGGGGGGAGCTACGAGCAGTACTTC.

The V and J genes are TRBV7-6 and TRBJ2-2; 8 nucleotides line up with TRBD1. The CDR3 is made up of 15 amino acids. CDR1 and CDR2 from the germline V gene are SGHVS and FNYEAQ. Trimming cost V 8 bases and J 4 bases; bases outside gene matches: 9. The CDR3 loop reads CASLQGADGTGELFF. Here the CDR3 DNA reads TGTGCCAGCCTCCAGGGGGCCGATGGCACCGGGGAGCTGTTTTTT.

This clone was detected a few times. V is TRBV12-5 and J is TRBJ1-1; the D gene is possibly TRBD1 (6 bases). The V gene lost 2 bases and the J gene lost 11 bases, with 18 bases spanning the gap. Germline V lookup: CDR1 LGHNT, CDR2 FRNRAP. This CDR3 has 14 amino acids. The CDR3 DNA reads TGTGCTAGTGGTTTGCCGGGACAAACACCGGCGGCTTTCTTT. Translating it yields CASGLPGQTPAAFF.

This chain links TRBV27 with TRBJ2-2; 8 bases match TRBD1. Losses at the gene ends were 0 bases for V and 7 bases for J; bases not matched to a gene: 13. Germline V gene data show CDR1 as MNHEY and CDR2 as SMNVEV (reference sequence). The CDR3 consists of 18 residues. The CDR3 bases are TGTGCCAGCAGTTTATCCCCAAGGACAGGGTTTCCGGGCGGGGAGCTGTTTTTT. This gives the protein CASSLSPRTGFPGGELFF.

V gene TRBV14 combines with J gene TRBJ1-2, with 10 bases matching TRBD1. Germline V gene sequence: CDR1 SGHDN, CDR2 FVKESK. V dropped 0 bases and J dropped 5; count of bases not matched to a gene: 9. CDR3 length: 17 amino acids. The CDR3 region is CASSQDFGTGDVYGYTF. CDR3 DNA: TGTGCCAGCAGCCAAGATTTTGGGACAGGGGATGTTTATGGCTACACCTTC.